The 19 T cell receptor beta chains below were found in one sample sequenced in a study of T cells in Graves' hyperthyroidism and ophthalmopathy. RNA transcripts gave rise to amplified TCR beta CDR3 regions. When the TCR CDR3 underwent first-round RT-PCR, the HTBI primer set was used. From the multiplex PCR reads, TCRdb called clonotypes with MiXCR, one entry per CDR3 protein. The table records hundreds of thousands of distinct CDR3 sequences, about 14% of them present only once. The sequenced material came from blood. The source of these receptors is a woman between 45 and 65 years old with Graves' ophthalmopathy.

In this sample, this clonotype turned up many times. A much larger clone sits a single nucleotide away, making a read error possible. The rearrangement uses TRBV7-2 and TRBJ2-3; D is unclear. Germline assignment: CDR1 SGHTA and CDR2 FQGNSA. The CDR3 totals 14 residues. The V end was cut by 1 base, the J end by 0 bases, with 5 bases between. The chain's CDR3 is CASSLDWSTDTQYF. The CDR3, as DNA: TGTGCCAGCAGCTTAGATTGGAGCACAGATACGCAGTATTTT. Filled out from reference TRBV7-2 and TRBJ2-3, the complete variable domain reads GAGVSQSPSNKVTEKGKDVELRCDPISGHTALYWYRQSLGQGLEFLIYFQGNSAPDKSGLPSDRFSAERTGGSVSTLTIQRTQQEDSAVYLCASSLDWSTDTQYFGPGTRLTVL.

In this sample, this clonotype turned up many times. This chain links TRBV18 with TRBJ1-1; a possible D gene is TRBD1 (5 bases). The germline V and J ends were trimmed by 0 bases and 1 base, with 6 bases remaining between them. Per the germline V gene, CDR1 is KGHSH and CDR2 is LQKENI. The CDR3 has 14 amino acids. Written as DNA, the CDR3 is TGTGCCAGCTCACCACCCGGGGGGAACACTGAAGCTTTCTTT. It yields the protein CASSPPGGNTEAFF. Combining the CDR3 with reference TRBV18 and TRBJ1-1 gives the whole variable domain NAGVMQNPRHLVRRRGQEARLRCSPMKGHSHVYWYRQLPEEGLKFMVYLQKENIIDESGMPKERFSAEFPKEGPSILRIQQVVRGDSAAYFCASSPPGGNTEAFFGQGTRLTVV.

This clonotype appeared a few times. The chain has TRBV20-1 and TRBJ2-1, with 7 bases aligning to TRBD1. V gave up 6 bases and J gave up 6 bases; unmatched junction bases: 8. The germline V gene encodes CDR1 DFQATT and CDR2 SNEGSKA (reference sequence). The CDR3 spans 13 residues. CDR3 nucleotide sequence: TGCAGTGCAAAGAAGGGGGCGAGCAATGAGCAGTTCTTC. Translated, it gives CSAKKGASNEQFF.

The chain links TRBV5-4 to TRBJ2-7, with TRBD2 matching over 12 bases. CDR1 and CDR2 from the germline V gene are SGHNT and YYREEE (reference sequence). With V trimmed by 4 bases and J by 6 bases, 8 bases remained unmatched. This CDR3 is 15 amino acids long. The CDR3 coding sequence is TGTGCCAGCAGCCATAGACTAGCGGGAGAGGTCGAGCAGTACTTC. Translating it yields CASSHRLAGEVEQYF.

This clonotype showed up many times. The V call is TRBV9, the J call TRBJ1-5; perhaps TRBD1 as D (6 bases). There are 16 residues in the CDR3. Germline V lookup: CDR1 SGDLS, CDR2 YYNGEE. The germline V and J ends were trimmed by 0 bases and 3 bases, with 13 bases remaining between them. CDR3 sequence: CASSVGEDRLNQPQHF. CDR3 nucleotide sequence: TGTGCCAGCAGCGTAGGGGAGGACAGACTCAATCAGCCCCAGCATTTT. The entire variable domain, with the rest obtained from reference TRBV9 and TRBJ1-5, is as follows: DSGVTQTPKHLITATGQRVTLRCSPRSGDLSVYWYQQSLDQGLQFLIQYYNGEERAKGNILERFSAQQFPDLHSELNLSSLELGDSALYFCASSVGEDRLNQPQHFGDGTRLSIL.

This clonotype appeared many times. The chain has TRBV6-2 or TRBV6-3 and TRBJ2-7; TRBD2 agrees at 14 bases. Germline CDR1 reads MNHEY; CDR2 reads SVGEGT. There are 15 residues in the CDR3. V trimming: 8 bases; J trimming: 3 bases; junction bases outside the gene matches: 6. As DNA, the CDR3 is TGTGCCAGCTGTAAGGGGACTAGCGGGAGCTACGAGCAGTACTTC. It encodes CASCKGTSGSYEQYF.

This clonotype was seen repeatedly, ten times or more. J is TRBJ2-1 and V is TRBV5-1, with 8 bases aligning to TRBD1. Per the germline V gene, CDR1 is SGHRS and CDR2 is YFSETQ. The CDR3 sequence is 15 residues long. Unmatched junction bases numbered 13, after V lost 6 bases and J lost 8 bases. The CDR3 sequence: CASTGQGLGGDEQFF. CDR3 DNA sequence: TGCGCCAGCACCGGACAGGGACTGGGGGGCGATGAGCAGTTCTTC.

For this clonotype: The germline gene is not matched at one end of the junction; a read error may be the cause. The V and J genes are TRBV11-1 and TRBJ2-7; D perhaps matches TRBD2 (6 bases). Germline V gene lookup returns CDR1 SGHAT and CDR2 FQDESV (reference sequence). The CDR3 is made up of 15 amino acids. In DNA form, the CDR3 reads TGCGCCAGCGGCCAAGGAGCCGGGAGCTTCTACGAGCAGTACTTC. It specifies CASGQGAGSFYEQYF.

This clonotype was counted between two and nine times. The chain has TRBV29-1 and TRBJ2-2; tentatively, D is TRBD2 (5 bases). The CDR3 has 12 amino acids. The germline V and J ends were trimmed by 8 bases and 2 bases, with 9 bases remaining between them. Germline CDR1 is SQVTM and CDR2 is ANQGSEA. CDR3 protein: CSYGLNTGELFF. The CDR3 DNA reads as TGCAGCTATGGACTTAACACCGGGGAGCTGTTTTTT.

This clonotype appeared many times. One junction end does not reproduce the germline sequence, and a read error may be involved. The chain joins TRBV20-1 to TRBJ2-1, with D tentatively TRBD1 (6 bases). CDR1 and CDR2 (germline): DFQATT, SNEGSKA (reference sequence). This CDR3 is built from 11 residues. CDR3 sequence: CSARGGIEQFF. In nucleotides, the CDR3 is TGCAGTGCCAGAGGGGGTATTGAGCAGTTCTTC.

This clonotype turned up a few times. Possible read error: a much larger clone is one base away. The chain has TRBV28 and TRBJ2-5; D is ambiguous. V gave up 4 bases and J gave up 3 bases, with 12 bases separating them. CDR1 is MDHEN, CDR2 SYDVKM, per germline. The CDR3 spans 14 residues. CDR3 residues: CASSSLRPEETQYF. CDR3 sequence (DNA): TGTGCCAGCAGTTCTCTACGTCCGGAAGAGACCCAGTACTTC.

At least ten counts were recorded for this clonotype. This chain joins TRBV28 and TRBJ2-3; D uncertain. Germline lookup yields CDR1 MDHEN and CDR2 SYDVKM. The CDR3 contains 15 residues. V gave up 3 bases and J gave up 2 bases, with 12 bases separating them. CDR3: CASSLGGHNTDTQYF. The CDR3 DNA is TGTGCCAGCAGTTTGGGTGGTCACAACACAGATACGCAGTATTTT.

This clonotype was observed a few times. The rearrangement links TRBV6-2 or TRBV6-3 to TRBJ2-7, with 9 positions matching TRBD1. The CDR3 is 15 amino acids. Germline lookup yields CDR1 MNHEY and CDR2 SVGEGT. The V gene end was trimmed by 6 bases and the J gene end by 3 bases; junction bases not matched to a gene: 9. In DNA form, the CDR3 reads TGTGCCAGCAGCCTTGACAGGGGGTTTATCTACGAGCAGTACTTC. Protein sequence: CASSLDRGFIYEQYF.

This clonotype was seen ten or more times. V usage is TRBV11-2 and J usage is TRBJ2-5; TRBD1 is a possible D gene (5 bases). V was cut by 0 bases and J by 0 bases, with 8 bases left in between. This CDR3 is 15 amino acids long. Germline V gene data show CDR1 as SGHAT and CDR2 as FQNNGV. This CDR3 reads CASSLEGRDQETQYF. In DNA form, the CDR3 reads TGTGCCAGCAGCTTAGAGGGCAGGGACCAAGAGACCCAGTACTTC.

The chain carries TRBV27 and TRBJ2-5; tentatively, D is TRBD2 (6 bases). V was shortened by 5 bases and J by 5 bases, with 15 bases between the two germline ends. CDR3 length equals 14 residues. Germline V gives CDR1 MNHEY, CDR2 SMNVEV (reference sequence). The CDR3 bases are TGTGCCAGCAGTCCCCTCGCGGAGGGGGAGACCCAGTACTTC. This encodes CASSPLAEGETQYF.

The chain joins TRBV12-3 or TRBV12-4 to TRBJ1-6, with no clear D. The CDR3 has 16 residues. The V end lost 2 bases, the J end lost 3 bases, and 11 bases lay between the germline ends. Written as DNA, the CDR3 is TGTGCCAGCAGTTTAAAAAGCCCGAGCTATAATTCACCCCTCCACTTT. Amino acid sequence: CASSLKSPSYNSPLHF.

The chain joins TRBV2 to TRBJ2-1, with 7 bases lining up with TRBD1. V dropped 5 bases and J dropped 4; count of bases not matched to a gene: 5. CDR3 size: 14 residues. Germline CDR1 and CDR2: SNHLY and FYNNEI. The CDR3 sequence: CASSSDRDYNEQFF. CDR3 DNA sequence: TGTGCCAGCAGTTCCGACAGGGATTACAATGAGCAGTTCTTC.

This clonotype was seen a handful of times. This chain links TRBV7-9 with TRBJ2-1; 10 bases line up with TRBD2. V was clipped by 5 bases and J by 8 bases; unmatched bases: 6. This CDR3 region has 14 residues. CDR1 and CDR2 from the germline V gene are SEHNR and FQNEAQ (reference sequence). CDR3 protein: CASSRSGRTYEQFF. DNA of the CDR3: TGTGCCAGCAGCCGTAGCGGGAGGACGTATGAGCAGTTCTTC.

There are many counts of this clonotype. The genes are TRBV15 and TRBJ2-1; 10 nucleotides agree with TRBD2. The CDR3 sequence is 16 residues long. Germline V gene lookup returns CDR1 LNHNV and CDR2 YYDKDF (reference sequence). Trimming removed 3 bases from V and 6 bases from J; junction bases left unmatched: 8. DNA for the CDR3: TGTGCCACCAGCAGGGGGGTAGCTAGCGGGAGCAATGAGCAGTTCTTC. It encodes CATSRGVASGSNEQFF.